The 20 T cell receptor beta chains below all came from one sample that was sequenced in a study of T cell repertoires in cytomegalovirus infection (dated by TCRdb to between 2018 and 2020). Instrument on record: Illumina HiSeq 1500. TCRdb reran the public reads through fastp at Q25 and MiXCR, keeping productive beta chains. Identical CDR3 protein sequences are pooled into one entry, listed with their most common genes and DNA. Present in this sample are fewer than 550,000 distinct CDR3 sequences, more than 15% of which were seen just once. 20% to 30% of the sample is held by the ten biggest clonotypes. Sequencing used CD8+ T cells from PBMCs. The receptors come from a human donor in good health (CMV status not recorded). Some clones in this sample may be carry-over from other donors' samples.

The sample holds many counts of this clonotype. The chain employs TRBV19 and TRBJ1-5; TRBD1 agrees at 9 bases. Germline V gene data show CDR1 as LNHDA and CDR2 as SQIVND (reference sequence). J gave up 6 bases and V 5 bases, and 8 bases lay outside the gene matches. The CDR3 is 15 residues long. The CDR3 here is CASSPRDRARQPQHF. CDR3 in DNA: TGTGCCAGTAGTCCTCGGGACAGGGCTCGTCAGCCCCAGCATTTT.

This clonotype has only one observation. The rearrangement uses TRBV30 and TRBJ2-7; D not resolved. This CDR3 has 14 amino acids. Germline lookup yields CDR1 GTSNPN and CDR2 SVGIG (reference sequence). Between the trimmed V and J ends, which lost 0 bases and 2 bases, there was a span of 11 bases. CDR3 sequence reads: CAWSVGLSTYEQYF. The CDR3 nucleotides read TGTGCCTGGAGTGTTGGATTATCCACCTACGAGCAGTACTTC.

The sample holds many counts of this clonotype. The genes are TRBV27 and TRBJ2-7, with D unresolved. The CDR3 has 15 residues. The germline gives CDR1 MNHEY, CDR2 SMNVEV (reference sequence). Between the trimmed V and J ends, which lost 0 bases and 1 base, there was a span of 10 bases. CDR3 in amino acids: CASSLSGRPSYEQYF. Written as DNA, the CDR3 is TGTGCCAGCAGTTTATCGGGCAGACCTTCCTACGAGCAGTACTTC.

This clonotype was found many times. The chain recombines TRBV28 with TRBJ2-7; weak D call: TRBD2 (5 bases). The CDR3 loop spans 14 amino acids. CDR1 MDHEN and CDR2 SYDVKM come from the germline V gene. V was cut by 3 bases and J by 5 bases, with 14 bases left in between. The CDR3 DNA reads TGTGCCAGCAGTTTGGCCGGGGATAGCGACGAGCAGTACTTC. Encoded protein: CASSLAGDSDEQYF.

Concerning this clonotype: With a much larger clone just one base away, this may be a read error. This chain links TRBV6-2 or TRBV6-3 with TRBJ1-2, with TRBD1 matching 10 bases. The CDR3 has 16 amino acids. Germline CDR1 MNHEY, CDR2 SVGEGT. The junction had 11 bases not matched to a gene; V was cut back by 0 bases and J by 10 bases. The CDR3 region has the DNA TGTGCCAGCAGTTACTCGACCGGGACAGGGGATCGTTTCTACACCTTC. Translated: CASSYSTGTGDRFYTF.

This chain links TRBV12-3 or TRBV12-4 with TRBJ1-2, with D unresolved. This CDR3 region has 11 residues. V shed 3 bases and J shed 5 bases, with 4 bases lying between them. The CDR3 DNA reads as TGTGCCAGCAGTTTTGAATATGGCTACACCTTC. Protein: CASSFEYGYTF.

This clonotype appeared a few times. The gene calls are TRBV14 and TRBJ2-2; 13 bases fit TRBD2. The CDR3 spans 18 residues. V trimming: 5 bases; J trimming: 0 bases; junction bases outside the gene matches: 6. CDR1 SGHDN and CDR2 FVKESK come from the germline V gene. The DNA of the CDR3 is TGTGCCAGCAGCGAGGGACTAGCGGGACTCACGAACACCGGGGAGCTGTTTTTT. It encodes CASSEGLAGLTNTGELFF.

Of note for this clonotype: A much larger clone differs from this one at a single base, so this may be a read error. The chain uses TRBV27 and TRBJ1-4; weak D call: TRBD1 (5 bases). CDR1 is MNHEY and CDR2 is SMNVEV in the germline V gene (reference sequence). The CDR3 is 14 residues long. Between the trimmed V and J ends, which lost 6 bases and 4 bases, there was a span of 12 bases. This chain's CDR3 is CASRDGGYNEKLFF. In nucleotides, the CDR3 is TGTGCCAGCAGAGATGGGGGTTATAATGAAAAACTGTTTTTT.

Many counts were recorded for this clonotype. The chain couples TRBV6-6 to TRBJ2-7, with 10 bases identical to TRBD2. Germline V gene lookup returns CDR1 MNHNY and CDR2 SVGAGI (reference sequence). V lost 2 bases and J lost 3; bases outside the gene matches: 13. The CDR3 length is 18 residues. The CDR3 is CASSYRSGGAGPGYEQYF. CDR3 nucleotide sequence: TGTGCCAGCAGTTACAGAAGCGGGGGGGCTGGGCCCGGCTACGAGCAGTACTTC.

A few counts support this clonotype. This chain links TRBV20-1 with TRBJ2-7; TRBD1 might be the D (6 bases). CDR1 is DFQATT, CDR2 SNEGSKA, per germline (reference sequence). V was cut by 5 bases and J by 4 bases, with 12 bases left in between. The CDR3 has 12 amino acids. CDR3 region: CSAGWDIYEQYF. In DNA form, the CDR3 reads TGCAGTGCTGGGTGGGACATATACGAGCAGTACTTC.

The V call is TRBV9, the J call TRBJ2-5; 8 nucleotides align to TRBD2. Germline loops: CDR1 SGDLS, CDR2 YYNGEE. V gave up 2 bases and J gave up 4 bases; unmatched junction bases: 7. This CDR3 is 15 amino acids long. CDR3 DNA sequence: TGTGCCAGCAGCGTGTATGGCGGGAGGTCAGAGACCCAGTACTTC. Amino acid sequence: CASSVYGGRSETQYF. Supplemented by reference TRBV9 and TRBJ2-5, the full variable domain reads DSGVTQTPKHLITATGQRVTLRCSPRSGDLSVYWYQQSLDQGLQFLIQYYNGEERAKGNILERFSAQQFPDLHSELNLSSLELGDSALYFCASSVYGGRSETQYFGPGTRLLVL.

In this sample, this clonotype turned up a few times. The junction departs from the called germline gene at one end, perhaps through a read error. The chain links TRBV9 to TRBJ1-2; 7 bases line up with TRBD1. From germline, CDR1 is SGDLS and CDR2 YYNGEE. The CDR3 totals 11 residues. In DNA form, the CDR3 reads TGTGCCAGCAGCGACTGGACAGGTTTCAACTTC. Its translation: CASSDWTGFNF.

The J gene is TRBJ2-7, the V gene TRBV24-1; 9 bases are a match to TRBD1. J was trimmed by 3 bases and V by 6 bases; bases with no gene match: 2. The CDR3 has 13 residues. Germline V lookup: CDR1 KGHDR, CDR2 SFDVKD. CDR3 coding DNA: TGTGCCACCAGTTCGGGACAGGGCTACGAGCAGTACTTC. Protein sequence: CATSSGQGYEQYF.

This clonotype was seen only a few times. In DNA form, the CDR3 reads TGTGCCAGCATGCCGGACCAAGAGACCCAGTACTTC. This sequence encodes CASMPDQETQYF. The gene calls are TRBV6-1 and TRBJ2-5; D gene uncertain. CDR1 and CDR2 from the germline V gene are MNHNS and SASEGT. The CDR3 covers 12 residues. V dropped 7 bases and J dropped 0 bases, with 6 bases sitting between them.

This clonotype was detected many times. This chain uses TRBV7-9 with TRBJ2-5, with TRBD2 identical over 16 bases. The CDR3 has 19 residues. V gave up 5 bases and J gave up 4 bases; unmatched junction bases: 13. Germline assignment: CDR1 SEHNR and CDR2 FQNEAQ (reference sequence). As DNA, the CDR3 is TGTGCCAGCAGCCCCCCCCAGGGACTAGCGGGGGGGCAGCGAGAGACCCAGTACTTC. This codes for CASSPPQGLAGGQRETQYF.

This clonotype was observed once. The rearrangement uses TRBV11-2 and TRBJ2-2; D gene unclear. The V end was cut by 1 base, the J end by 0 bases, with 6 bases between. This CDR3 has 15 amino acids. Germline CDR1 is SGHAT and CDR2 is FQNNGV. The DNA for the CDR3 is TGTGCCAGCAGCTTAGGGCTCTCGAACACCGGGGAGCTGTTTTTT. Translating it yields CASSLGLSNTGELFF.

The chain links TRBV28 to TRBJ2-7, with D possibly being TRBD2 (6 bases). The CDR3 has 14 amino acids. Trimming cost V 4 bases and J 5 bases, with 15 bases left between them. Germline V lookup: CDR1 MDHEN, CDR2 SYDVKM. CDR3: CASSYRGMRNEQYF. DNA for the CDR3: TGTGCCAGCAGTTATCGGGGGATGAGGAACGAGCAGTACTTC.

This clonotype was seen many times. The CDR3 here is CATSDSPRGPGTLYEQYF. In DNA, the CDR3 is TGTGCCACCAGTGATTCACCGAGAGGCCCCGGGACACTCTACGAGCAGTACTTC. V gene TRBV24-1 combines with J gene TRBJ2-7; D is possibly TRBD1 (6 bases). The CDR3 has 18 residues. The germline gives CDR1 KGHDR, CDR2 SFDVKD. The ends were cut back, 2 bases at V and 3 bases at J, with 22 bases in the middle.

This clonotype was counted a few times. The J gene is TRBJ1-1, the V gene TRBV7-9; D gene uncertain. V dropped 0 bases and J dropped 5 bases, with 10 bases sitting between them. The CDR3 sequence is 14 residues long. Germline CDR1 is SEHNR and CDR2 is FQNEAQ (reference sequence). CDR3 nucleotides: TGTGCCAGCAGCTTAGCGTCCCCAGGTACTGAAGCTTTCTTT. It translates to CASSLASPGTEAFF.

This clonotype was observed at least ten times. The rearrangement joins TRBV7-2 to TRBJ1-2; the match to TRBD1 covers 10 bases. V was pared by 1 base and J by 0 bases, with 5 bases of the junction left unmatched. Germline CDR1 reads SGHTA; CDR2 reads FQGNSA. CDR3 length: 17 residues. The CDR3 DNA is TGTGCCAGCAGCTTAGGACAGGGGGCTTCCGCTAACTATGGCTACACCTTC. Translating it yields CASSLGQGASANYGYTF.